This T cell receptor (beta chain) was sequenced in a study of T cell repertoires in cytomegalovirus infection. Overall study: CMV epitopes in the study were HLA-C-restricted (recently identified) and HLA-B-restricted (well studied). Public TCR beta signatures marked donors with CMV infection and the matching HLA.

A remark on this clonotype: What it recognizes is unknown.

Notes on the study in general: Carriers of CMV plus the relevant HLA were identified by cumulative public TCR beta family frequency.

TCRdb re-called the reads with MiXCR, one entry per CDR3 protein. The table lists around 360,000 distinct CDR3 sequences, roughly 36% of them singletons. V was pared by 3 bases and J by 5 bases, with 10 bases between. The CDR3 is 13 amino acids. The sequencing here drew on cultured PBMCs, taken from culture after CMV antigen stimulation. The receptor's source is a human donor in good health (CMV status not recorded). Some clones in this sample may be carry-over from other donors' samples. The rearrangement links TRBV12-3 or TRBV12-4 to TRBJ1-2, with D tentatively TRBD1 (5 bases). The CDR3 DNA is TGTGCCAGCAGTTTTTCACAGGCTTATGGCTACACCTTC. Translated: CASSFSQAYGYTF.